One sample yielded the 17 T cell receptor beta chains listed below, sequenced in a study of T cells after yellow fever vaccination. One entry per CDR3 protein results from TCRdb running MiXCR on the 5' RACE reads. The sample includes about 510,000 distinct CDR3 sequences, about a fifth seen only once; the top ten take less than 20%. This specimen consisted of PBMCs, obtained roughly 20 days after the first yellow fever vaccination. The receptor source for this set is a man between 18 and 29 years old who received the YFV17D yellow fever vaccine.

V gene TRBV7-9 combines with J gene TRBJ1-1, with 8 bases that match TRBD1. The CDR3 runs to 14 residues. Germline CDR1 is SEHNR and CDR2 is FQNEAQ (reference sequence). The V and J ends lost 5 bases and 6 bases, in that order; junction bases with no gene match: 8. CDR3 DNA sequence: TGTGCCAGCAGCGAGGGACAGGCTACCTCTGAAGCTTTCTTT. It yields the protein CASSEGQATSEAFF.

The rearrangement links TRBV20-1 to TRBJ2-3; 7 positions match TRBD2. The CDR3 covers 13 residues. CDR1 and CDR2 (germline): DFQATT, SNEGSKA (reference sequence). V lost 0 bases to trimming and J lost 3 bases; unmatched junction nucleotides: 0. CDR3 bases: TGCAGTGCTAGAGAACTAGCGACAGATACGCAGTATTTT. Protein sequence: CSARELATDTQYF.

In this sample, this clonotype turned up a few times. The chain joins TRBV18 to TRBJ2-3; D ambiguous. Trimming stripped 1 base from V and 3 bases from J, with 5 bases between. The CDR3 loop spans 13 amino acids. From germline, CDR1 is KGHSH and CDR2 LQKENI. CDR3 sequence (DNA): TGTGCCAGCTCACCACTTGTTACAGATACGCAGTATTTT. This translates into CASSPLVTDTQYF.

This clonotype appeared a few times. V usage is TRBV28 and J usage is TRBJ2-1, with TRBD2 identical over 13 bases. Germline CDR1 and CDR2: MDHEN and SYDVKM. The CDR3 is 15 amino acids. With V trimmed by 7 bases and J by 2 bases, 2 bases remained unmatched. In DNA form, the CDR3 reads TGTGCCAGCACCACTAGCGGGGGGGCCTACAATGAGCAGTTCTTC. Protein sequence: CASTTSGGAYNEQFF.

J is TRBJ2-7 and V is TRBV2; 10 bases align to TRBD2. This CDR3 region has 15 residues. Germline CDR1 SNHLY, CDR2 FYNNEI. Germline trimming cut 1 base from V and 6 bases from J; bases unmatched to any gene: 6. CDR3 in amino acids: CASSEDPAGGREQYF. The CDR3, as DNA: TGTGCCAGCAGTGAAGACCCAGCGGGGGGGCGCGAGCAGTACTTC.

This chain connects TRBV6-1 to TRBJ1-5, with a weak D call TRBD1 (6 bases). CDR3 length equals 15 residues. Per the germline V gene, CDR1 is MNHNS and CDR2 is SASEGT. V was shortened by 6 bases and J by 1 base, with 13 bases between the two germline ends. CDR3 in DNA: TGTGCCAGCAGCCCCTACAGGGACAGCAATCAGCCCCAGCATTTT. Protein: CASSPYRDSNQPQHF.

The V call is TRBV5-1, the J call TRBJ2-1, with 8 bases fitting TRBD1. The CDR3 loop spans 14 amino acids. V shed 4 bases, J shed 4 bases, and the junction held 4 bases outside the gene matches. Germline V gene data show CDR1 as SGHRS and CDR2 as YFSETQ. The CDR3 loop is CASSRGTGYNEQFF. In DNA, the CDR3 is TGCGCCAGCAGCCGGGGGACAGGATACAATGAGCAGTTCTTC.

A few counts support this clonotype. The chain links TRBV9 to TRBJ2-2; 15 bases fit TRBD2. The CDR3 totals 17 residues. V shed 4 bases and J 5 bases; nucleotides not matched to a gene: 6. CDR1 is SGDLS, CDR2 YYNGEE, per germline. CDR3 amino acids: CASSPGLAGGVTGELFF. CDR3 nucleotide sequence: TGTGCCAGCAGCCCCGGACTAGCGGGGGGGGTAACCGGGGAGCTGTTTTTT.

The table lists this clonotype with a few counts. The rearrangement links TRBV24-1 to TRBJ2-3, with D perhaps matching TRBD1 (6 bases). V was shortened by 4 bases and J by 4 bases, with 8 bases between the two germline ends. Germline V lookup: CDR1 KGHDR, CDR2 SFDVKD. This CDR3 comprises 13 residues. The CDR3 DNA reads TGTGCCACCAGTGAAAAGGGGGCAGATACGCAGTATTTT. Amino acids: CATSEKGADTQYF.

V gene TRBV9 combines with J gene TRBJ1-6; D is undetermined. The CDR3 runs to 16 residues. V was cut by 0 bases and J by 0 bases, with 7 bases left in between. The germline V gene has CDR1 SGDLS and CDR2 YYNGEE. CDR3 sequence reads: CASSVVESSYNSPLHF. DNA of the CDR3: TGTGCCAGCAGCGTAGTGGAGAGCTCCTATAATTCACCCCTCCACTTT.

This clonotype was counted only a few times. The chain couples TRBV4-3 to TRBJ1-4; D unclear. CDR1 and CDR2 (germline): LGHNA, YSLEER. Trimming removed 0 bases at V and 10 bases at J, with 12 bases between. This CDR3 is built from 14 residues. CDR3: CASSQDAQVGKLFF. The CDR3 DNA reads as TGCGCCAGCAGCCAAGATGCCCAGGTCGGAAAACTGTTTTTT.

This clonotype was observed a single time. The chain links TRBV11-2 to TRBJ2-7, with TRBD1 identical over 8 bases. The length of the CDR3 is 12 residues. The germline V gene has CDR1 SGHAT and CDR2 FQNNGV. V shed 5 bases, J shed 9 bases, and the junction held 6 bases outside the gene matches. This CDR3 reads CASSPQTGVQYF. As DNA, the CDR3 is TGTGCCAGCAGCCCCCAGACAGGGGTGCAGTACTTC.

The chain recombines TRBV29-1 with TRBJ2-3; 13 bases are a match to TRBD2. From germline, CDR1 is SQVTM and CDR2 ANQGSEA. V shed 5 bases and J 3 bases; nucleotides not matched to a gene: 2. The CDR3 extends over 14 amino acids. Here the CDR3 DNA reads TGCAGCGTTCGGACTAGCGGGGGTACAGATACGCAGTATTTT. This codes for CSVRTSGGTDTQYF.

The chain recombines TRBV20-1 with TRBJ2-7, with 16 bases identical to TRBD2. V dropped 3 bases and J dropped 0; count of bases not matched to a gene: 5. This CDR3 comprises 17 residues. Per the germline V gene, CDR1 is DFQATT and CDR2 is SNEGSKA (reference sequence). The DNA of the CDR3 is TGCAGTGCTAGGGGGACTAGCGGGGGGGTGAGCTCCTACGAGCAGTACGTC. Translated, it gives CSARGTSGGVSSYEQYV.

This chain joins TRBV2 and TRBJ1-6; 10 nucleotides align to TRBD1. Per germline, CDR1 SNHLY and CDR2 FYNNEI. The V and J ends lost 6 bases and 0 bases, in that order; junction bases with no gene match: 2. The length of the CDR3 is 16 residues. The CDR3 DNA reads TGTGCCAGCAGGGGACAGGGGAGCTCCTATAATTCACCCCTCCACTTT. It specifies CASRGQGSSYNSPLHF.

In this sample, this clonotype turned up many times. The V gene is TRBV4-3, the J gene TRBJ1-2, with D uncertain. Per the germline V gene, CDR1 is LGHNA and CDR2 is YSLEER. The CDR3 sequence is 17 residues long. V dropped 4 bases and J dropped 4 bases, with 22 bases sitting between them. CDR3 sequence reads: CASSPSRSPGVVYGYTF. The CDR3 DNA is TGCGCCAGCAGCCCTAGCAGGTCGCCTGGTGTGGTCTATGGCTACACCTTC.

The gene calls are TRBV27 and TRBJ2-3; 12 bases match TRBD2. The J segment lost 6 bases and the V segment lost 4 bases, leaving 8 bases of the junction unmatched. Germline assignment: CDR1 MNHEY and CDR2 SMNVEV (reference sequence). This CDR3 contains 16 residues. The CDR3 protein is CASSSPLAGGQDTQYF. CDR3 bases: TGTGCCAGCAGTTCCCCCCTAGCGGGGGGGCAGGATACGCAGTATTTT.